These 16 T cell receptor beta chains originate from one sample sequenced in a study of T cell changes during pregnancy in multiple sclerosis. Using immunoSEQ multiplex PCR, the repertoire was profiled, and TCRdb retains in-frame clones only, with some absent. The sample comprises over 40,000 clones, about 88% of which are singletons, and about 5.4% rests with the top ten. The sequencing here drew on CD8+ T cells from peripheral blood mononuclear cells, taken after pregnancy. The origin of the receptors is a female donor in good health, enrolled as a control in a pregnancy study.

The chain employs TRBV2 and TRBJ1-4, with 10 bases matching TRBD1. In germline, CDR1 is SNHLY, CDR2 FYNNEI. CDR3 size: 14 residues. V lost 6 bases to trimming and J lost 5 bases; unmatched junction nucleotides: 3. The CDR3 DNA is TGTGCCAGCAGCCCGGGACAGGGGAATGAAAAACTGTTTTTT. Translating gives CASSPGQGNEKLFF.

The J gene is TRBJ2-5, the V gene TRBV6-5; tentative D call: TRBD2 (6 bases). V gave up 5 bases and J gave up 1 base, with 14 bases separating them. The CDR3 covers 15 residues. Germline CDR1 and CDR2: MNHEY and SVGAGI. The CDR3 spells CASSLQGTLQETQYF. CDR3 nucleotides: TGTGCCAGCAGTCTTCAAGGGACTCTCCAAGAGACCCAGTACTTC.

The genes are TRBV29-1 and TRBJ2-1; tentatively, D is TRBD1 (5 bases). V dropped 6 bases and J dropped 4 bases, with 10 bases sitting between them. From germline, CDR1 is SQVTM and CDR2 ANQGSEA. CDR3 length equals 12 residues. CDR3 DNA sequence: TGCAGCGTGGGCAGGGAATACAATGAGCAGTTCTTC. Its protein product is CSVGREYNEQFF.

The chain couples TRBV27 to TRBJ2-7; D remains ambiguous. The CDR3 totals 13 residues. Germline-derived CDR1 and CDR2 are MNHEY and SMNVEV (reference sequence). Trimming stripped 1 base from V and 1 base from J, with 5 bases between. The CDR3 bases are TGTGCCAGCAGTTTATACAGATCCTACGAGCAGTACTTC. Translated, it gives CASSLYRSYEQYF.

The V call is TRBV4-3, the J call TRBJ2-4; maybe TRBD1 (5 bases). The CDR3 spans 14 residues. V was trimmed by 0 bases and J by 7 bases, leaving 10 bases between them. Germline CDR1 is LGHNA and CDR2 is YSLEER. CDR3 sequence reads: CASSQDLAGNIQYF. CDR3 nucleotide sequence: TGCGCCAGCAGCCAAGATCTGGCAGGGAACATTCAGTACTTC.

The chain employs TRBV7-3 and TRBJ2-1; 12 positions match TRBD2. The CDR3 extends over 17 amino acids. V was pared by 2 bases and J by 5 bases, with 7 bases of the junction left unmatched. Germline values: CDR1 SGHTA, CDR2 FQGTGA. The DNA for the CDR3 is TGTGCCAGCAGCTTAGACGGACTAGCGGGGCTCGACAATGAGCAGTTCTTC. Its protein is CASSLDGLAGLDNEQFF.

The rearrangement links TRBV14 to TRBJ1-2; no clear D. CDR3 length: 16 amino acids. The V gene lost 0 bases and the J gene lost 2 bases, with 13 bases spanning the gap. Germline assignment: CDR1 SGHDN and CDR2 FVKESK. CDR3 coding DNA: TGTGCCAGCAGCCAAGATCGTCATGGGAGCAACTATGGCTACACCTTC. This translates into CASSQDRHGSNYGYTF.

V usage is TRBV4-1 and J usage is TRBJ1-5; 8 bases agree with TRBD1. Looked up from germline, CDR1 is MGHRA and CDR2 is YSYEKL. The CDR3 has 15 amino acids. Unmatched junction bases numbered 8, after V lost 0 bases and J lost 10 bases. The CDR3 sequence is CASSQDSQGATPQHF. For the CDR3, the DNA is TGCGCCAGCAGCCAAGATTCCCAGGGGGCTACACCCCAGCATTTT.

The chain's CDR3 is CASSQEISLGSGATNEQYF. The CDR3 region has the DNA TGCGCCAGCAGCCAAGAAATTTCCCTCGGAAGCGGGGCCACTAACGAGCAGTACTTC. The chain couples TRBV4-3 to TRBJ2-7, with 7 bases fitting TRBD2. Germline V lookup: CDR1 LGHNA, CDR2 YSLEER. The length of the CDR3 is 19 residues. The junction had 19 bases not matched to a gene; V was cut back by 0 bases and J by 5 bases.

The chain combines TRBV9 with TRBJ1-5; 7 bases fit TRBD1. Looked up from germline, CDR1 is SGDLS and CDR2 is YYNGEE. The CDR3 sequence is 13 residues long. J was trimmed by 5 bases and V by 5 bases; bases with no gene match: 4. The CDR3 protein is CASSETGDQPQHF. CDR3 in DNA: TGTGCCAGCAGTGAAACAGGGGATCAGCCCCAGCATTTT.

V and J are TRBV6-5 and TRBJ2-2, with a possible D match to TRBD1 (5 bases). This CDR3 has 13 amino acids. V was cut by 2 bases and J by 7 bases, with 8 bases left in between. CDR1 and CDR2 (germline): MNHEY, SVGAGI. DNA of the CDR3: TGTGCCAGCAGTTACCTCCAGGGCGGGGAGCTGTTTTTT. Translated, it gives CASSYLQGGELFF.

The chain has TRBV28 and TRBJ2-5; TRBD1 might be the D (5 bases). V gave up 1 base and J gave up 4 bases, with 13 bases separating them. The CDR3 extends over 15 amino acids. Germline V gene sequence: CDR1 MDHEN, CDR2 SYDVKM. CDR3 in DNA: TGTGCCAGCAGTTTATATCAGGGTTCCTTAGAGACCCAGTACTTC. Its protein is CASSLYQGSLETQYF.

This chain uses TRBV28 with TRBJ2-7, with D maybe TRBD1 (5 bases). Trimming removed 7 bases at V and 2 bases at J, with 12 bases between. CDR3 length equals 13 residues. Germline lookup yields CDR1 MDHEN and CDR2 SYDVKM. This chain's CDR3 is CASMSVDTYEQYF. The DNA of the CDR3 is TGTGCCAGCATGAGCGTGGACACCTACGAGCAGTACTTC.

The chain joins TRBV4-3 to TRBJ2-3; 11 bases map to TRBD1. This CDR3 spans 19 amino acids. The ends lost 4 bases at V and 2 bases at J; junction bases unmatched: 14. Germline assignment: CDR1 LGHNA and CDR2 YSLEER. CDR3 DNA sequence: TGCGCCAGCAGCCCGGACAGGGGGCTTTCCGGCTACTACACAGATACGCAGTATTTT. It specifies CASSPDRGLSGYYTDTQYF.

In DNA, the CDR3 is TGCGCCAGCAGCCCGGGACAGTCCCGCACAGATACGCAGTATTTT. Protein product: CASSPGQSRTDTQYF. This chain connects TRBV4-1 to TRBJ2-3, with 7 bases matching TRBD1. CDR3 length: 15 amino acids. CDR1 and CDR2 (germline): MGHRA, YSYEKL. V gave up 4 bases and J gave up 1 base; unmatched junction bases: 5.

The rearrangement joins TRBV9 to TRBJ1-2; the match to TRBD1 covers 7 bases. The germline V gene has CDR1 SGDLS and CDR2 YYNGEE. Trimming cost V 3 bases and J 1 base; bases outside gene matches: 6. The CDR3 is 15 residues long. CDR3 amino acids: CASSAGTAFNYGYTF. CDR3 bases: TGTGCCAGCAGCGCGGGGACAGCATTTAACTATGGCTACACCTTC.